The present entry profiles one TCR beta chain with its context. Antigen specificity is unknown. The CDR3 runs 14 residues. Trimming removed 3 bases from V and 5 bases from J, with 14 bases in between. The germline V gene has CDR1 SGHRS and CDR2 YFSETQ. This entry is derived from a study of cytomegalovirus exposure and HLA in healthy donors. Study-wide results and caveats: Sequencing likely produced, as an artifact, a cluster of highly shared sequence variants. A later analysis found TCR association rates differed by HLA locus, highest for DRB1 and lowest for HLA-C.

Each donor was nominally healthy when sampled (though unrecorded immune exposures were likely). The PCR was carried out with 60 Vbeta primers and 13 Jbeta primers. This table comes from immunoSEQ multiplex PCR, and its TCRdb copy is limited to in-frame clones, with some not included. The sample yields 93,000 or so clones, approximately 70% seen once. This sequence originates from a woman aged 50 to 65 in good health and CMV-seronegative. The gene calls are TRBV5-1 and TRBJ2-5, with D possibly TRBD1 on 6 matching bases. The material sequenced was PBMCs. The CDR3: CASSSIGRGETQYF. The CDR3 bases are TGCGCCAGCAGCTCTATTGGAAGGGGGGAGACCCAGTACTTC.